This record looks at one T cell receptor beta chain sequence and its context. The data were taken from a study of CD8 T cells in Susac syndrome. High-throughput TCR beta sequencing covered peripheral CD8+ and CD4+ T cells. The multiple sclerosis controls comprised treatment-naive patients whose relapsing-remitting disease was stable or active. TEMRA cells were enriched by FACS, while CD8+ and CD4+ T cells were obtained through a negative isolation that was performed magnetically. V was clipped by 1 base and J by 6 bases, with 14 bases between them. The CDR3 runs to 16 residues. Germline-derived CDR1 and CDR2 are KGHDR and SFDVKD. RNA was extracted with the RNeasy kit, and a quantity of about 0.45 to 1 ug was reverse transcribed using random hexamers. The CDR3 of TCR beta was amplified by immunoSEQ multiplex PCR across 54 Vbeta and 13 Jbeta. One entry per CDR3 protein, called by TCRdb with MiXCR from the immunoSEQ multiplex PCR reads. In the table there are 250,000 to 300,000 distinct CDR3 sequences, about 82% of which are singletons.

This sequence joins TRBV24-1 and TRBJ2-2; D is perhaps TRBD2 (6 bases). Sequencing was carried out using CD8+ T cells from PBMCs. This receptor was obtained from a human donor with multiple sclerosis. For the CDR3, the DNA is TGTGCCACCAGTGATTTCCTAGTCGGAGGGGCCGGGGAGCTGTTTTTT. It is translated as CATSDFLVGGAGELFF.